Here is one T cell receptor (beta chain) with its context. The CDR3 contains 14 residues. Trimming cost V 3 bases and J 3 bases, with 11 bases left between them. CDR1 is MNHEY and CDR2 is SVGAGI in the germline V gene. This record comes from a study of patients and donors after allogeneic stem cell transplantation. TCRdb analysed the RT-PCR reads with MiXCR anew, one entry per CDR3 protein. The sample records 400,000 to 500,000 distinct CDR3 sequences, approximately 16% being singletons. The chain couples TRBV6-5 to TRBJ1-2; tentatively, D is TRBD1 (6 bases). This clonotype was sampled from a human donor who was either an allogeneic HSCT recipient or a stem cell or donor lymphocyte infusion donor (not recorded which). It is not recorded whose cells these are; they may come from a transplant donor. Specimen: blood, either unsorted or a sorted T cell fraction (not recorded which). The CDR3 nucleotides are TGTGCCAGCAGTTATGGGGGCAGCGACTATGGCTACACCTTC. Protein sequence: CASSYGGSDYGYTF.